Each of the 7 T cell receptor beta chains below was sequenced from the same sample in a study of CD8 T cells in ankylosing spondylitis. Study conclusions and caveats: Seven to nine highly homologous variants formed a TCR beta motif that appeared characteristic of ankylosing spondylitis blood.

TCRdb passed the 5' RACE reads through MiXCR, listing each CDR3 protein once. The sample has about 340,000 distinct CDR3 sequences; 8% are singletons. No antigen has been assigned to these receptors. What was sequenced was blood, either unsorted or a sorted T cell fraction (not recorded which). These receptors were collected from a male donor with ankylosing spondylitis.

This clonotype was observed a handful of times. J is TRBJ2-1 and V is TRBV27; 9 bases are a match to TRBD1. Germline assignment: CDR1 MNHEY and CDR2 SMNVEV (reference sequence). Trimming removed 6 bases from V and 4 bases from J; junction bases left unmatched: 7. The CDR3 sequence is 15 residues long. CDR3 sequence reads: CASRDRGRPYNEQFF. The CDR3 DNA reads TGTGCCAGCAGGGACAGGGGACGGCCTTACAATGAGCAGTTCTTC.

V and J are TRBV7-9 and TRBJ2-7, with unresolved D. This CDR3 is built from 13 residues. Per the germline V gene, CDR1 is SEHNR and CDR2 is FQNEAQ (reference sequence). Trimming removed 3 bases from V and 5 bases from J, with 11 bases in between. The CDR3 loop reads CASSLPQFDEQYF. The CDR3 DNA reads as TGTGCCAGCAGCTTGCCGCAATTCGACGAGCAGTACTTC.

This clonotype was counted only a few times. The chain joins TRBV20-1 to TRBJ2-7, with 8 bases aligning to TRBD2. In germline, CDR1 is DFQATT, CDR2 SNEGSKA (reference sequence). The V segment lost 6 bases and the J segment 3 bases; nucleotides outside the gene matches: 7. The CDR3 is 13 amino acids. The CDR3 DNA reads TGCAGTGCCTTTAGCGGGGCCGACTACGAGCAGTACTTC. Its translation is CSAFSGADYEQYF.

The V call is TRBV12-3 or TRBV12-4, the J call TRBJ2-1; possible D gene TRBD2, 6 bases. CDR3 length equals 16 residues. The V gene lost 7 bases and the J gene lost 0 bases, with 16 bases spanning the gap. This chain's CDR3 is CASTLRAGPSYNEQFF. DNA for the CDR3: TGTGCCAGCACCCTAAGAGCGGGCCCCTCCTACAATGAGCAGTTCTTC.

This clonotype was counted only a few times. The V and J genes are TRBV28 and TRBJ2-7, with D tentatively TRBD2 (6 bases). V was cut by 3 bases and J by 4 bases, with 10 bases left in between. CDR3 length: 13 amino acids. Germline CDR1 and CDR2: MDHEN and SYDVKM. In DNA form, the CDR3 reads TGTGCCAGCAGTTTTCTTGGGGGGTACGAGCAGTACTTC. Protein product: CASSFLGGYEQYF.

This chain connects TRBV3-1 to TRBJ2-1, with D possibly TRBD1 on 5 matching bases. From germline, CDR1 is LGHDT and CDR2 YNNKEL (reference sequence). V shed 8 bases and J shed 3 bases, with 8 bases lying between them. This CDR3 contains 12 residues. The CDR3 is CASLDIYNEQFF. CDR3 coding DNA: TGTGCCAGCTTGGACATCTACAATGAGCAGTTCTTC.

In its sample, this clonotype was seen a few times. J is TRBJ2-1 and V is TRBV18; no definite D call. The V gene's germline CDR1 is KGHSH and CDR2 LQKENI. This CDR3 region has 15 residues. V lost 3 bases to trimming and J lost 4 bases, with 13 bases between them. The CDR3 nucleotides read TGTGCCAGCTCACCTGCCCCGGTGGTTTACAATGAGCAGTTCTTC. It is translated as CASSPAPVVYNEQFF.